The clone carrying this T cell receptor (beta chain) occurred many times. What it recognizes is unknown. Researchers tagged individual cDNA molecules with unique molecular identifiers. TCRdb re-called the 5' RACE reads with MiXCR, one entry per CDR3 protein. The sample yields roughly 69,000 distinct CDR3 sequences, roughly 8.2% seen once. This record belongs to a study of early T cells in non-severe SARS-CoV-2 infection. Across the whole study: The chains were unpaired, and the sequenced material was bulk RNA from unsorted whole blood.

Notes on the study in general: Using VDJdb, the matching emphasized anti-spike CD8 responses while missing private and CD4 specificities.

Between the trimmed V and J ends, which lost 5 bases and 6 bases, there was a span of 13 bases. This CDR3 is 13 amino acids long. The germline gives CDR1 SGHDN, CDR2 FVKESK. V is TRBV14 and J is TRBJ1-1, with a weak D call TRBD1 (5 bases). Sequenced here: whole blood, sampled at baseline. The TCR was taken from an adult who was a healthcare worker with PCR-confirmed SARS-CoV-2 infection or an uninfected control (not recorded which). The CDR3 reads CASSTLRDAEAFF. The CDR3 region has the DNA TGTGCCAGCAGCACGCTCAGGGACGCTGAAGCTTTCTTT.